This T cell receptor beta chain was retrieved from a study of blood T cell repertoires in COVID-19. TCRdb keeps only in-frame clones here, not all; method: immunoSEQ multiplex PCR. The table includes 95,000 to 100,000 clones, less than 85% detected once. Trimming stripped 4 bases from V and 8 bases from J, with 9 bases between. Germline V lookup: CDR1 LGHDT, CDR2 YNNKEL (reference sequence). The CDR3 runs to 13 residues. The J gene is TRBJ1-6, the V gene TRBV3-1 (or the pseudogene TRBV3-2); D ambiguous. This clonotype originated in a woman aged 55-75 years with acute or convalescent COVID-19. The sequencing sample was made of peripheral blood. CDR3 nucleotide sequence: TGTGCCAGCAGCCCGCTGCGGGATTCACCCCTCCACTTT. This encodes CASSPLRDSPLHF.